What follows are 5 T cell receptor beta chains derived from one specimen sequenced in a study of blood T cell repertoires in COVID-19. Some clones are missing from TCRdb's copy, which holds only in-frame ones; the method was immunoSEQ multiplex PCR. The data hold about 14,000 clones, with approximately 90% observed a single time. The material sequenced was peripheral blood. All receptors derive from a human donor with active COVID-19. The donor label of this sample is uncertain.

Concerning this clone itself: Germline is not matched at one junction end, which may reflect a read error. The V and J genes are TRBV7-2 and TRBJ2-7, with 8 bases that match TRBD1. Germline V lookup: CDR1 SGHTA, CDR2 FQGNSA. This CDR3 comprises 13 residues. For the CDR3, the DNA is TGTGCCAGCAGCGCAGGGACAGGCCCTCTTCACAACTTC. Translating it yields CASSAGTGPLHNF.

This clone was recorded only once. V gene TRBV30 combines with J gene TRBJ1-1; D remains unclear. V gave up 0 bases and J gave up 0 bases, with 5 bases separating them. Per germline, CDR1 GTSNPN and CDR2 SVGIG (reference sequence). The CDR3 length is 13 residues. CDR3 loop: CAWSVLLNTEAFF. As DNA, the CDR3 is TGTGCCTGGAGTGTACTTTTGAACACTGAAGCTTTCTTT. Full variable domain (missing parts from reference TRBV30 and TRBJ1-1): SQTIHQWPATLVQPVGSPLSLECTVEGTSNPNLYWYRQAAGRGLQLLFYSVGIGQISSEVPQNLSASRPQDRQFILSSKKLLLSDSGFYLCAWSVLLNTEAFFGQGTRLTVV.

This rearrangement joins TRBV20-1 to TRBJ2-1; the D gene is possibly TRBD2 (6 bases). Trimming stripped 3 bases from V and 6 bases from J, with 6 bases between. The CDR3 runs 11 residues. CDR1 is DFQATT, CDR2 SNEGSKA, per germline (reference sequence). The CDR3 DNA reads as TGCAGTGCTAGCGGGAGCAATGAGCAGTTCTTC. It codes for CSASGSNEQFF.

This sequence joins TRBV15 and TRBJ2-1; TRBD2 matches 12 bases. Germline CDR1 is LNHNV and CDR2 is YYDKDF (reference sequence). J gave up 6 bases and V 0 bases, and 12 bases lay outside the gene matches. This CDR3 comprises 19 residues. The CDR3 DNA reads TGTGCCACCAGCAGAGATCCCGCGAGGGGACTAGCGGGCTTCAATGAGCAGTTCTTC. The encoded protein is CATSRDPARGLAGFNEQFF.

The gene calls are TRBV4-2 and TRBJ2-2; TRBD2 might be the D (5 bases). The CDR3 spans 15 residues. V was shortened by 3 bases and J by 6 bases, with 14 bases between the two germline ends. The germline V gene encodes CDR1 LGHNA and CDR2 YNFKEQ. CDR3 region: CASSQPLASPGELFF. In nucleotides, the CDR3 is TGTGCCAGCAGCCAGCCTCTAGCATCCCCCGGGGAGCTGTTTTTT.